What follows are 32 T cell receptor beta chains derived from one specimen sequenced in a study of spatial heterogeneity in lung cancer. General study findings and limits: One measure, the expanded intratumoral alpha and beta TCR count, tracked tumor mutation counts.

TCRdb fed the 5' RACE reads into MiXCR, producing one record per CDR3 protein. Of around 8,100 distinct CDR3 sequences detected, roughly 13% appear once; the ten largest clones hold more than 7%. No antigens are known for them. This sample's time point: sample taken at primary tumor resection. Sample: lung tumor tissue, taken at surgery. These receptor sequences come from a female donor with early-stage non-small cell lung cancer.

This clonotype is labeled medium-sized (0.01 to 0.1%). The chain joins TRBV7-2 to TRBJ2-7, with D hard to call. Trimming removed 5 bases at V and 3 bases at J, with 8 bases between. This CDR3 has 12 amino acids. CDR1 is SGHTA and CDR2 is FQGNSA in the germline V gene. CDR3 DNA: TGTGCCAGCAGCGCCACGGTCTACGAGCAGTACTTC. It codes for CASSATVYEQYF.

This clonotype was seen ten or more times. The rearrangement uses TRBV10-3 and TRBJ2-5, with 9 nucleotides matching TRBD2. Germline trimming cut 10 bases from V and 2 bases from J; bases unmatched to any gene: 5. This CDR3 contains 13 residues. CDR1 and CDR2 (germline): ENHRY, SYGVKD. The CDR3 sequence: CATQRGVQETQYF. The CDR3 DNA is TGTGCCACCCAGCGGGGGGTTCAAGAGACCCAGTACTTC.

Sample share makes this clonotype medium-sized (0.01 to 0.1%). CDR3 sequence reads: CASSLFLAGAQETQYF. The CDR3 nucleotides read TGCGCCAGCAGCTTGTTCCTAGCGGGGGCCCAAGAGACCCAGTACTTC. This chain connects TRBV5-1 to TRBJ2-5, with TRBD2 identical over 10 bases. The CDR3 sequence is 16 residues long. Unmatched junction bases numbered 4, after V lost 1 base and J lost 1 base. Germline-derived CDR1 and CDR2 are SGHRS and YFSETQ.

In this sample, this clonotype turned up many times. This chain links TRBV5-1 with TRBJ2-7, with D perhaps TRBD2 (6 bases). Looked up from germline, CDR1 is SGHRS and CDR2 is YFSETQ. Trimming took 5 bases from V and 2 from J, leaving 8 bases between them. The CDR3 extends over 12 amino acids. CDR3 residues: CASREGTYEQYF. CDR3 bases: TGCGCCAGCAGGGAGGGGACCTACGAGCAGTACTTC.

By share, this clonotype counts as medium-sized. This chain uses TRBV29-1 with TRBJ2-2, with D maybe TRBD1 (5 bases). V was pared by 6 bases and J by 6 bases, with 17 bases between. The CDR3 sequence is 14 residues long. Germline V lookup: CDR1 SQVTM, CDR2 ANQGSEA. CDR3 coding DNA: TGCAGCGTACCCTCGACAGTAAGGGCCGGGGAGCTGTTTTTT. Its translation: CSVPSTVRAGELFF.

This clonotype rates as medium-sized. The gene calls are TRBV6-5 and TRBJ2-5; 8 nucleotides match TRBD1. Losses at the gene ends were 4 bases for V and 2 bases for J; bases not matched to a gene: 9. Germline V CDR1 and CDR2: MNHEY, SVGAGI. This CDR3 spans 16 amino acids. The CDR3 DNA is TGTGCCAGCAGTTTTACAGGGGGAGGAGGTCAAGAGACCCAGTACTTC. Protein product: CASSFTGGGGQETQYF.

This clonotype occurred many times. The rearrangement uses TRBV7-2 and TRBJ1-5; maybe TRBD1 (5 bases). Germline lookup yields CDR1 SGHTA and CDR2 FQGNSA. The V gene lost 0 bases and the J gene lost 5 bases, with 8 bases spanning the gap. The CDR3 consists of 14 residues. This CDR3 reads CASSLAPGDQPQHF. The CDR3 coding sequence is TGTGCCAGCAGCTTAGCGCCGGGGGATCAGCCCCAGCATTTT.

This clonotype rates as medium-sized. The V call is TRBV29-1, the J call TRBJ2-1; D ambiguous. CDR3 length equals 14 residues. The germline CDR1 and CDR2 sequences are SQVTM and ANQGSEA. Trimming removed 3 bases at V and 0 bases at J, with 9 bases between. In DNA form, the CDR3 reads TGCAGCGTTGAGCCACCGCGCTCCTACAATGAGCAGTTCTTC. Translated, it gives CSVEPPRSYNEQFF.

In its sample, this clonotype ranks as medium-sized. The V gene is TRBV5-8, the J gene TRBJ1-5, with 9 bases matching TRBD1. The junction had 6 bases not matched to a gene; V was cut back by 2 bases and J by 6 bases. The CDR3 sequence is 15 residues long. Germline loops: CDR1 SGHTS, CDR2 YDEGEE. In DNA form, the CDR3 reads TGTGCCAGCAGCTTCGTCCCGGGACAGGGTCAGCCCCAGCATTTT. Translating gives CASSFVPGQGQPQHF. The full variable domain, its missing parts supplied by reference TRBV5-8 and TRBJ1-5, is EAGVTQSPTHLIKTRGQQATLRCSPISGHTSVYWYQQALGLGLQFLLWYDEGEERNRGNFPPRFSGRQFPNYSSELNVNALELEDSALYLCASSFVPGQGQPQHFGDGTRLSIL.

In its sample, this clonotype was seen many times. The J gene is TRBJ1-2, the V gene TRBV2, with D hard to call. The ends were cut back, 2 bases at V and 6 bases at J, with 19 bases in the middle. Germline CDR1 reads SNHLY; CDR2 reads FYNNEI. The CDR3 has 16 residues. CDR3 amino acids: CASSEFVGRRRDGYTF. CDR3 nucleotide sequence: TGTGCCAGCAGTGAATTCGTAGGCAGGCGAAGAGATGGCTACACCTTC.

This clonotype occurred many times. The chain has TRBV3-1 and TRBJ2-7; D call uncertain. The germline CDR1 and CDR2 sequences are LGHDT and YNNKEL (reference sequence). The V end was cut by 1 base, the J end by 6 bases, with 13 bases between. The CDR3 loop spans 14 amino acids. Here the CDR3 DNA reads TGTGCCAGCAGCCAAGCTGCCCCCTCGGGCGAGCAGTACTTC. It specifies CASSQAAPSGEQYF.

This clonotype ranks as medium-sized. The rearrangement links TRBV7-2 to TRBJ2-3; D gene unclear. The germline V gene has CDR1 SGHTA and CDR2 FQGNSA. The CDR3 is 12 amino acids. V shed 4 bases and J shed 9 bases, with 11 bases lying between them. As DNA, the CDR3 is TGTGCCAGCAGCTCAGCCCCAGGCACGCAGTATTTT. It encodes CASSSAPGTQYF.

The sample holds many counts of this clonotype. The V call is TRBV13, the J call TRBJ1-4, with D possibly matching TRBD1 (5 bases). The germline V and J ends were trimmed by 2 bases and 7 bases, with 14 bases remaining between them. CDR1 is PRHDT and CDR2 is FYEKMQ in the germline V gene (reference sequence). There are 15 residues in the CDR3. CDR3 amino acids: CASSLRGGVSEKLFF. In nucleotides, the CDR3 is TGTGCCAGCAGCTTACGAGGAGGGGTCAGTGAAAAACTGTTTTTT.

This clonotype has more than one count but fewer than ten. This rearrangement joins TRBV7-8 to TRBJ2-5; perhaps TRBD1 as D (5 bases). The germline gives CDR1 SGHVS, CDR2 FQNEAQ. CDR3 size: 15 residues. V was trimmed by 4 bases and J by 4 bases, leaving 16 bases between them. DNA for the CDR3: TGTGCCAGCAGCTCCAACAGTGGGGCCGGAGAGACCCAGTACTTC. It is translated as CASSSNSGAGETQYF.

This clonotype is labeled medium-sized. This chain joins TRBV13 and TRBJ2-3, with 7 positions matching TRBD2. Germline CDR1 reads PRHDT; CDR2 reads FYEKMQ (reference sequence). Trimming removed 0 bases from V and 3 bases from J; junction bases left unmatched: 9. This CDR3 is 17 amino acids long. The CDR3 here is CASSLGAIGGGTDTQYF. The CDR3 nucleotides read TGTGCCAGCAGCTTAGGCGCCATAGGCGGGGGAACAGATACGCAGTATTTT.

This clonotype was detected many times. The chain links TRBV20-1 to TRBJ2-2; D is possibly TRBD1 (6 bases). CDR3 length equals 15 residues. The germline V gene encodes CDR1 DFQATT and CDR2 SNEGSKA (reference sequence). V lost 6 bases to trimming and J lost 6 bases, with 20 bases between them. The DNA for the CDR3 is TGCAGTGCCCCCCATCTTACAGGGTACTCCGGGGAGCTGTTTTTT. Translation: CSAPHLTGYSGELFF.

This clonotype has a count of ten or more. This chain links TRBV5-1 with TRBJ1-6; unclear D gene. Germline V CDR1 and CDR2: SGHRS, YFSETQ. V dropped 2 bases and J dropped 8 bases, with 14 bases sitting between them. The CDR3 sequence is 15 residues long. The CDR3 nucleotides read TGCGCCAGCAGCTTTATGTCCGGACGGGATTCACCCCTCCACTTT. This codes for CASSFMSGRDSPLHF. The complete variable domain, with remaining parts taken from reference TRBV5-1 and TRBJ1-6, reads KAGVTQTPRYLIKTRGQQVTLSCSPISGHRSVSWYQQTPGQGLQFLFEYFSETQRNKGNFPGRFSGRQFSNSRSEMNVSTLELGDSALYLCASSFMSGRDSPLHFGNGTRLTVT.

This clonotype counts as medium-sized. The rearrangement uses TRBV4-3 and TRBJ1-2; D ambiguous. CDR1 is LGHNA, CDR2 YSLEER, per germline. The CDR3 is made up of 16 amino acids. V lost 1 base to trimming and J lost 4 bases, with 16 bases between them. The CDR3 DNA reads TGCGCCAGCAGCCAAGGTCTATCGATAGGGTTCTATGGCTACACCTTC. This sequence encodes CASSQGLSIGFYGYTF.

The chain recombines TRBV7-8 with TRBJ2-7, with TRBD1 identical over 9 bases. This CDR3 region has 16 residues. The junction had 10 bases not matched to a gene; V was cut back by 5 bases and J by 2 bases. Per the germline V gene, CDR1 is SGHVS and CDR2 is FQNEAQ. For the CDR3, the DNA is TGTGCCAGCAGCCTGGGGCATGGGACAGGGACCTACGAGCAGTACTTC. Amino acid sequence: CASSLGHGTGTYEQYF.

This clonotype was recorded at least ten times. The chain carries TRBV6-2 or TRBV6-3 and TRBJ2-7; 14 bases align to TRBD2. Germline trimming cut 0 bases from V and 0 bases from J; bases unmatched to any gene: 7. Per germline, CDR1 MNHEY and CDR2 SVGEGT. This CDR3 comprises 19 residues. Written as DNA, the CDR3 is TGTGCCAGCAGTTACTCCCGAGGACTAGCGGGGGGACACTCCTACGAGCAGTACTTC. This translates into CASSYSRGLAGGHSYEQYF.

This clonotype was recorded many times. This sequence joins TRBV12-3 or TRBV12-4 and TRBJ1-3; D not resolved. This CDR3 spans 13 amino acids. Between the trimmed V and J ends, which lost 8 bases and 3 bases, there was a span of 11 bases. Here the CDR3 reads CASRDAFGNTIYF. The CDR3 nucleotides are TGTGCCAGCCGAGACGCCTTTGGAAACACCATATATTTT.

This clonotype was observed at least ten times. This CDR3 is CASSSRQGYGYTF. The CDR3 bases are TGTGCCAGCAGTTCAAGACAGGGCTATGGCTACACCTTC. V gene TRBV12-3 or TRBV12-4 combines with J gene TRBJ1-2; TRBD1 aligns across 7 bases. Unmatched junction bases numbered 3, after V lost 4 bases and J lost 4 bases. The CDR3 extends over 13 amino acids.

This clonotype is labeled medium-sized. The chain has TRBV7-9 and TRBJ2-6; TRBD1 is a possible D gene (6 bases). The CDR3 is 18 amino acids. V was cut by 3 bases and J by 3 bases, with 18 bases left in between. Germline CDR1 reads SEHNR; CDR2 reads FQNEAQ (reference sequence). CDR3 loop: CASSFWVLSGVGANVLTF. The DNA for the CDR3 is TGTGCCAGCAGCTTTTGGGTCCTCTCAGGGGTTGGGGCCAACGTCCTGACTTTC.

By sample share, this clonotype is medium-sized (0.01 to 0.1%). This chain connects TRBV6-2 or TRBV6-3 to TRBJ2-1; the D gene could be TRBD1 or TRBD2 (5 bases each). The length of the CDR3 is 11 residues. Germline V gene data show CDR1 as MNHEY and CDR2 as SVGEGT. The V gene lost 7 bases and the J gene lost 10 bases, with 11 bases spanning the gap. CDR3 sequence: CASTHGGEQFF. The CDR3 region has the DNA TGTGCCAGCACCCATGGGGGAGAGCAGTTCTTC.

This clonotype is judged medium-sized. The chain joins TRBV10-3 to TRBJ2-3; TRBD2 matches at 9 bases. This CDR3 is built from 16 residues. Germline CDR1 ENHRY, CDR2 SYGVKD. With V trimmed by 3 bases and J by 2 bases, 6 bases remained unmatched. In nucleotides, the CDR3 is TGTGCCATCAGTGATCGCGGGGGGGCCATCACAGATACGCAGTATTTT. It translates to CAISDRGGAITDTQYF.

V usage is TRBV7-2 and J usage is TRBJ2-7; D is undetermined. CDR3 size: 12 residues. The V and J ends lost 2 bases and 7 bases respectively, with 9 bases between them. Germline CDR1 is SGHTA and CDR2 is FQGNSA. The CDR3 is CASSLLGVEQYF. CDR3 DNA: TGTGCCAGCAGCTTACTGGGTGTGGAGCAGTACTTC. Variable domain in full (rest from reference TRBV7-2 and TRBJ2-7): GAGVSQSPSNKVTEKGKDVELRCDPISGHTALYWYRQSLGQGLEFLIYFQGNSAPDKSGLPSDRFSAERTGGSVSTLTIQRTQQEDSAVYLCASSLLGVEQYFGPGTRLTVT.

The V gene is TRBV20-1, the J gene TRBJ2-7; D may be TRBD1 or TRBD2 (5 bases each). This CDR3 contains 14 residues. CDR1 and CDR2 from the germline V gene are DFQATT and SNEGSKA (reference sequence). The ends were cut back, 3 bases at V and 6 bases at J, with 18 bases in the middle. The CDR3 DNA sequence: TGCAGTGCTAGTTCCGGGACCCAAAGGGTCGAGCAGTACTTC. Residues: CSASSGTQRVEQYF.

The table lists this clonotype with many counts. This rearrangement joins TRBV24-1 to TRBJ2-3, with D possibly matching TRBD1 (6 bases). Trimming left V 5 bases short and J 2 bases short, with 16 bases between. Germline assignment: CDR1 KGHDR and CDR2 SFDVKD. There are 16 residues in the CDR3. CDR3: CATSGDPDSLTDTQYF. In DNA form, the CDR3 reads TGTGCCACCAGTGGGGACCCGGACAGTCTCACAGATACGCAGTATTTT.

Judged by abundance, this clonotype is medium-sized. V and J are TRBV5-1 and TRBJ2-2; D unresolved. Trimming left V 5 bases short and J 6 bases short, with 8 bases between. CDR3 size: 12 residues. Germline-derived CDR1 and CDR2 are SGHRS and YFSETQ. In nucleotides, the CDR3 is TGCGCCAGCAGGGGAAGTGCCGGGGAGCTGTTTTTT. Amino acid sequence: CASRGSAGELFF.

The V call is TRBV6-2 or TRBV6-3, the J call TRBJ1-1; no reliable D call. V was shortened by 4 bases and J by 1 base, with 4 bases between the two germline ends. The germline CDR1 and CDR2 sequences are MNHEY and SVGEGT. The length of the CDR3 is 12 residues. The CDR3 sequence is CASSFGNTEAFF. Written as DNA, the CDR3 is TGTGCCAGCAGTTTCGGGAACACTGAAGCTTTCTTT.

At least ten counts were recorded for this clonotype. The V and J genes are TRBV5-6 and TRBJ1-2; D uncertain. This CDR3 comprises 12 residues. V was pared by 4 bases and J by 8 bases, with 12 bases between. Germline V lookup: CDR1 SGHDT, CDR2 YYEEEE. CDR3 DNA sequence: TGTGCCAGCAGCGGCCGCTCTCCAGGCTACACCTTC. This encodes CASSGRSPGYTF.

At least ten counts were recorded for this clonotype. The rearrangement links TRBV20-1 to TRBJ1-5; no clear D gene. In germline, CDR1 is DFQATT, CDR2 SNEGSKA (reference sequence). V gave up 6 bases and J gave up 3 bases, with 9 bases separating them. The CDR3 has 12 amino acids. The CDR3 nucleotides are TGCAGTGCCACAAGGCCCAATCAGCCCCAGCATTTT. Translating it yields CSATRPNQPQHF.